The 10 T cell receptor beta chains in this list originate from one sample, sequenced in a study of Graves' ophthalmopathy and Graves' hyperthyroidism. The authors amplified TCR beta CDR3 regions, and they did so from RNA transcripts for repertoire sequencing. Second-round multiplex PCR came after first-round RT-PCR with HTBI primers. Using its own MiXCR run on the multiplex PCR reads, TCRdb lists one record per CDR3 protein. The table includes 650,000 to 900,000 distinct CDR3 sequences, around 40% detected once. The sample taken for sequencing was peripheral blood. These receptors all stem from an adult man with Graves' ophthalmopathy.

This clonotype was seen repeatedly, ten times or more. V usage is TRBV7-2 and J usage is TRBJ2-7; no firm D call. V lost 1 base and J lost 2, with 9 bases in between. The CDR3 sequence is 14 residues long. CDR1 is SGHTA and CDR2 is FQGNSA in the germline V gene. CDR3 bases: TGTGCCAGCAGCTTAGTAGCAGCCACCTACGAGCAGTACTTC. Protein product: CASSLVAATYEQYF.

In regard to this clonotype: At one boundary the junction diverges from the germline segment, which might be a read error. The chain is built from TRBV11-2 and TRBJ2-7; D gene uncertain. The germline V gene has CDR1 SGHAT and CDR2 FQNNGV. The CDR3 loop spans 15 amino acids. Here the CDR3 reads CASSQGWDSTHEQYF. The CDR3 DNA follows: TGCGCCAGCAGCCAAGGGTGGGATTCCACCCACGAGCAGTACTTC.

The rearrangement joins TRBV19 to TRBJ2-2; D is unclear. This CDR3 has 14 residues. In germline, CDR1 is LNHDA, CDR2 SQIVND (reference sequence). Trimming removed 11 bases at V and 6 bases at J, with 19 bases between. The CDR3 here is CAWRPPGSAGELFF. The CDR3 bases are TGTGCCTGGAGACCCCCCGGTTCGGCCGGGGAGCTGTTTTTT.

CDR3 in amino acids: CASSPSISEQDNYGYTF. Written as DNA, the CDR3 is TGTGCCAGCTCACCATCTATCTCGGAACAGGATAACTATGGCTACACCTTC. The chain has TRBV18 and TRBJ1-2; D is perhaps TRBD1 (5 bases). The CDR3 totals 17 residues. The germline V gene has CDR1 KGHSH and CDR2 LQKENI. Trimming removed 2 bases at V and 1 base at J, with 17 bases between.

This clonotype occurred a few times. V usage is TRBV10-2 and J usage is TRBJ2-3, with D unresolved. CDR3 length: 12 amino acids. Germline-derived CDR1 and CDR2 are WSHSY and SAAADI. Trimming removed 5 bases at V and 8 bases at J, with 11 bases between. CDR3: CASSTYSGTQYF. As DNA, the CDR3 is TGCGCCAGCAGTACCTACTCGGGTACGCAGTATTTT.

This clonotype was seen more than once but under ten times. The CDR3 spells CASSPFGVETQYF. In nucleotides, the CDR3 is TGCGCCAGCAGTCCTTTTGGGGTGGAGACCCAGTACTTC. This chain joins TRBV4-1 and TRBJ2-5, with no clear D. The V gene lost 6 bases and the J gene lost 5 bases, with 13 bases spanning the gap. The CDR3 consists of 13 residues. Germline CDR1 is MGHRA and CDR2 is YSYEKL.

The CDR3 here is CASLGLYEGGAGIPYEQYF. CDR3 nucleotide sequence: TGTGCCAGTTTGGGCCTATATGAGGGGGGGGCAGGGATACCCTACGAGCAGTACTTC. The chain carries TRBV6-6 and TRBJ2-7, with D perhaps matching TRBD2 (7 bases). The germline V gene encodes CDR1 MNHNY and CDR2 SVGAGI (reference sequence). The ends were cut back, 9 bases at V and 2 bases at J, with 32 bases in the middle. CDR3 length equals 19 residues.

A word on this clonotype: A single base separates this from a much larger clone, so it may be a read error. This chain uses TRBV7-9 with TRBJ1-3; D call uncertain. Trimming took 3 bases from V and 0 from J, leaving 12 bases between them. Per germline, CDR1 SEHNR and CDR2 FQNEAQ (reference sequence). The CDR3 has 16 amino acids. As DNA, the CDR3 is TGTGCCAGCAGCTTGGGCTACACCCACTCTGGAAACACCATATATTTT. Translation gives CASSLGYTHSGNTIYF.

The genes are TRBV20-1 and TRBJ1-1, with D maybe TRBD1 (5 bases). CDR3 length equals 12 residues. Germline-derived CDR1 and CDR2 are DFQATT and SNEGSKA (reference sequence). V was pared by 6 bases and J by 8 bases, with 16 bases between. The CDR3 sequence: CSALPQGAEAFF. CDR3 DNA sequence: TGCAGTGCACTACCCCAGGGCGCCGAAGCTTTCTTT.

The chain has TRBV24-1 and TRBJ1-5; D is possibly TRBD1 (5 bases). The germline gives CDR1 KGHDR, CDR2 SFDVKD. The CDR3 has 16 residues. Trimming removed 4 bases from V and 11 bases from J, with 23 bases in between. The DNA for the CDR3 is TGTGCCACCAGTGACAGGGACGCGAACCGCCAGGAGACCCAGCATTTT. Protein sequence: CATSDRDANRQETQHF.